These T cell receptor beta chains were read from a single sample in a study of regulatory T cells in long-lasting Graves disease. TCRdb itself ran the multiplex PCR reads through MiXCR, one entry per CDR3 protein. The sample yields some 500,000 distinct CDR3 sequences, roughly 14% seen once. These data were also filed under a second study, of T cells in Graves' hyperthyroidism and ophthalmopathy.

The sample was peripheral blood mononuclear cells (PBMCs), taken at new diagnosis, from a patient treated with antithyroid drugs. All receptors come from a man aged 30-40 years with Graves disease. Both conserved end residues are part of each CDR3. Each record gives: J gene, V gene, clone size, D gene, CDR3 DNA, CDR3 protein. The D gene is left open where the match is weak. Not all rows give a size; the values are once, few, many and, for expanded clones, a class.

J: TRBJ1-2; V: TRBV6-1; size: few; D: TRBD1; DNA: TGTGCCAGCAGGGGGCGGGACAGATCCTATGGCTACACCTTC; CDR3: CASRGRDRSYGYTF
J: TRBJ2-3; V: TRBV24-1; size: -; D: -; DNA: TGTGCCACCAGTGATCCACGAAGGACTGGGGGTACGCAGTATTTT; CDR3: CATSDPRRTGGTQYF
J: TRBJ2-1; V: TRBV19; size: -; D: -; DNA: TGTGCCACCGAGGGGCGGGAAGAGGAGATCAATGAGCAGTTCTTC; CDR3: CATEGREEEINEQFF
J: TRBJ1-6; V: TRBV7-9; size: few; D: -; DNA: TGTGCCAGCAGCTTACAGGGCTCCTCCTATAATTCACCCCTCCACTTT; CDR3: CASSLQGSSYNSPLHF
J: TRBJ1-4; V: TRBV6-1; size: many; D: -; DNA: TGTGCCAGCAGCTCAGCGGGTGACGAAAAACTGTTTTTT; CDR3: CASSSAGDEKLFF
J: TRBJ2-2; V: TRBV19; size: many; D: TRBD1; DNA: TGTGCCACCTACACAGGGGAATTCACCGGGGAGCTGTTTTTT; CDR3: CATYTGEFTGELFF
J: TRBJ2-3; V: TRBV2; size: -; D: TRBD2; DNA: TGTGCCAGCCTCCAGCGGGAGGACACAGATACGCAGTATTTT; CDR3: CASLQREDTDTQYF
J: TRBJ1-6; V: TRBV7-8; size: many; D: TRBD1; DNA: TGTGCCAGCAGCGCGACAGGGGGTAATTCACCCCTCCACTTT; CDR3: CASSATGGNSPLHF
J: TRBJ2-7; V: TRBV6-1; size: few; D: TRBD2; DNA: TGTGCCAGCAGTACGGGCGGGAGCTCCTACGAGCAGTACTTC; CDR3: CASSTGGSSYEQYF
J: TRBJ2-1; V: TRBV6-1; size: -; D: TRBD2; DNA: TGTGCCAGCAGGAAAGCGGGGGGGAACAATGAGCAGTTCTTC; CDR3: CASRKAGGNNEQFF
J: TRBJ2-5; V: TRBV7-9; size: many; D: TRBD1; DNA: TGTGCCAGCAGCATTATGGGGGACAGCCAAGAGACCCAGTACTTC; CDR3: CASSIMGDSQETQYF
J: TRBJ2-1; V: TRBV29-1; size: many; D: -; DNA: TGCAGCGTTGAAGGGGGGGCAACGTCCTACAATGAGCAGTTCTTC; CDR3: CSVEGGATSYNEQFF
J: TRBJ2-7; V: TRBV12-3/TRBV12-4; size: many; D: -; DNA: TGTGCCAGCAGTTTAGGTGGCAGGTGGAATAAGCAGTACTTC; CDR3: CASSLGGRWNKQYF
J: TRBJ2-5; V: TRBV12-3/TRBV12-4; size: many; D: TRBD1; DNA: TGTGCCAGCAAAGGGACAGCTGGTGAGACCCAGTACTTC; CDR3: CASKGTAGETQYF
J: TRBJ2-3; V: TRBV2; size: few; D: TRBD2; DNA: TGTGCCAGCAGTGAACTTCCGCTAGCGGGAGTGAAAGATACGCAGTATTTT; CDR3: CASSELPLAGVKDTQYF
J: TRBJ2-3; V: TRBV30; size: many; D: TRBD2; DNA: TGTGCCTGGAGTATACTAGCGGCGGGAACAGATACGCAGTATTTT; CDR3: CAWSILAAGTDTQYF
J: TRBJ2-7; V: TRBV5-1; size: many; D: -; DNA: TGCGCCAGCAGTTCGGCCGCAGTCGGCGAGCAGTACTTC; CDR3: CASSSAAVGEQYF
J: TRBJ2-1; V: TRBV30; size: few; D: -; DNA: TGTGCCTGGAGTGTACTGGGTATGGAGCAGTTCTTC; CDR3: CAWSVLGMEQFF
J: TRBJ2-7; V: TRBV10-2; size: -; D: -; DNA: TGCGCCAGCAGTGAGCCTGGGTTAGGGTCCTACGAGCAGTACTTC; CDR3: CASSEPGLGSYEQYF
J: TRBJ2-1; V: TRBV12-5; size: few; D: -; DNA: TGTGCTAGTGGTTCTTCCCGGGACAAACACAATGAGCAGTTCTTC; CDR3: CASGSSRDKHNEQFF
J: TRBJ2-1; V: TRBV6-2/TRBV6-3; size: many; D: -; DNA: TGTGCCAGCAGTTACTTCAGGGCCGGGGGCGAGACCTACAATGAGCAGTTCTTC; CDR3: CASSYFRAGGETYNEQFF
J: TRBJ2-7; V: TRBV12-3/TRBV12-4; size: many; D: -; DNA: TGTGCCAGCAGTTCGTCTAGCGACAAGCAGTACTTC; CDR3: CASSSSSDKQYF
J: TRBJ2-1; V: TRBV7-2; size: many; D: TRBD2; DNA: TGTGCCAGCAGCTTAGGGACTAGCTCCCTCTGGTTCTTC; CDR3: CASSLGTSSLWFF